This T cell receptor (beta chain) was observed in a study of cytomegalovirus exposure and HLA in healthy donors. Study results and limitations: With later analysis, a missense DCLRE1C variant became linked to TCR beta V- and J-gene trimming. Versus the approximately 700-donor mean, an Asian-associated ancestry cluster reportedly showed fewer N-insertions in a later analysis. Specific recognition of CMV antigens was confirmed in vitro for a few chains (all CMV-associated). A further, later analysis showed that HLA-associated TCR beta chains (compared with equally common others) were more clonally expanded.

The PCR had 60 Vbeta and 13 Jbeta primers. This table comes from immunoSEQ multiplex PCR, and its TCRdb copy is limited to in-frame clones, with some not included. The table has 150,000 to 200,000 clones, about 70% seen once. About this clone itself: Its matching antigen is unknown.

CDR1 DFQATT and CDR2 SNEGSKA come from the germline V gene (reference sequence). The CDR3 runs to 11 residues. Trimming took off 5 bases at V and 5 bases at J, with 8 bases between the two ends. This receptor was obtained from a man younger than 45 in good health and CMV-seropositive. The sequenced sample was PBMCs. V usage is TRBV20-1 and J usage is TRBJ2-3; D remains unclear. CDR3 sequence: CSAAVGDTQYF. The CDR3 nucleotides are TGCAGTGCTGCGGTGGGAGATACGCAGTATTTT.